This T cell receptor (beta chain) was sequenced during a study of blood T cell repertoires in COVID-19. About the study: Acute and convalescent COVID-19 samples came from the United States, Italy and Spain. From T cells, B-cell-depleted T cells, or PBMCs came the material, which was cDNA or gDNA.

In the original processing: Researchers report that nucleated cell counts were estimated from reference gene primer amplification. Sequencing was performed with immunoSEQ multiplex PCR; in TCRdb, only in-frame clones are kept and a portion is missing. The V and J calls and clone size come from that table; D and trimming were worked out from the DNA. The sample records some 100,000 clones, about 90% being singletons. J lost 2 bases, V lost 4 bases, and 17 bases had no gene match. Germline CDR1 and CDR2: SGHTA and FQGTGA. The CDR3 has 21 amino acids. The chain carries TRBV7-3 and TRBJ2-2; 12 bases map to TRBD1. This TCR was sampled from a woman between 65 and 79 years old with acute or convalescent COVID-19. The material sequenced was peripheral blood. CDR3 sequence reads: CASSSSLPRDRGHNNTGELFF. For the CDR3, the DNA is TGTGCCAGCAGCTCCTCCTTACCACGGGACAGGGGGCATAATAACACCGGGGAGCTGTTTTTT.